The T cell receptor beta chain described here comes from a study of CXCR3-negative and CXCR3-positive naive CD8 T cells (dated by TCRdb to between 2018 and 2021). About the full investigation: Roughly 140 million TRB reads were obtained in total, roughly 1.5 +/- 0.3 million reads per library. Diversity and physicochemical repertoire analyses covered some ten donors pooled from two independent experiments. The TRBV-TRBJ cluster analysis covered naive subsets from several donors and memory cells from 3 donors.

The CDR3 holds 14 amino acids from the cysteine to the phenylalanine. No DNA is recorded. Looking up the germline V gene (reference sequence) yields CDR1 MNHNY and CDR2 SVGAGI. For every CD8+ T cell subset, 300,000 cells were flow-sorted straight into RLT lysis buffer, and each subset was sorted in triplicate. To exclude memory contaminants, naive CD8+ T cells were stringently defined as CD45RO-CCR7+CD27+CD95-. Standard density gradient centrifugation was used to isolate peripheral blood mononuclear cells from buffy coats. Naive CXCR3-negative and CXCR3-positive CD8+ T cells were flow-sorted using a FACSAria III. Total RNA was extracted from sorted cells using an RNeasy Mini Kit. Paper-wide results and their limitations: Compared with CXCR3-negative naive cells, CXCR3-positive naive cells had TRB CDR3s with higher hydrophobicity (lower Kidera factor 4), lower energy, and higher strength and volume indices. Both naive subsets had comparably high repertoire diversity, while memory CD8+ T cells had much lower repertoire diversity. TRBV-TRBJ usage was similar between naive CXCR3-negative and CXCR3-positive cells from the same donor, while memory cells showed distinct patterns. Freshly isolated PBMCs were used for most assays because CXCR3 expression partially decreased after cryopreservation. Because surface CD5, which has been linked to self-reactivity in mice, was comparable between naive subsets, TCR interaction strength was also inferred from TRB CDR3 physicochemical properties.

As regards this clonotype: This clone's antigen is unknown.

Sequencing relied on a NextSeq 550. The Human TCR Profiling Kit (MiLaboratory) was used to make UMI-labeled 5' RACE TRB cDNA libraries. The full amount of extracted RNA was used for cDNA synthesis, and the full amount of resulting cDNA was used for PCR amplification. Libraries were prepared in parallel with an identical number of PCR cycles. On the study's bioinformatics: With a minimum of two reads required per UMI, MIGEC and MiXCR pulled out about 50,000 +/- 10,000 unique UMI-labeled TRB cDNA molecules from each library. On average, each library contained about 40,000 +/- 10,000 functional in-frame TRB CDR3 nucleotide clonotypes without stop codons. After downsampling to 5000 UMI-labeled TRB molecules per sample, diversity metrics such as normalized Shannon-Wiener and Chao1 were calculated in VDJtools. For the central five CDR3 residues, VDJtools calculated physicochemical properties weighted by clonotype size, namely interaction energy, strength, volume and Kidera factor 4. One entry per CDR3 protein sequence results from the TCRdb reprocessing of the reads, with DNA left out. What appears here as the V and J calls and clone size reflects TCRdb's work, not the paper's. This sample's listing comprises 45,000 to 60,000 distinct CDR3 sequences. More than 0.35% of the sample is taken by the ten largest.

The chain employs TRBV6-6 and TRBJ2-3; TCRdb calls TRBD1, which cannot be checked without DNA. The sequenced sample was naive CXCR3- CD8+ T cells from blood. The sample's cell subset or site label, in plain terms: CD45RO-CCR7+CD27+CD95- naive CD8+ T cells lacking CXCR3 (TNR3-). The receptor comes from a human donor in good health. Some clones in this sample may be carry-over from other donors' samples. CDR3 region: CASSTDREVPTQYF.